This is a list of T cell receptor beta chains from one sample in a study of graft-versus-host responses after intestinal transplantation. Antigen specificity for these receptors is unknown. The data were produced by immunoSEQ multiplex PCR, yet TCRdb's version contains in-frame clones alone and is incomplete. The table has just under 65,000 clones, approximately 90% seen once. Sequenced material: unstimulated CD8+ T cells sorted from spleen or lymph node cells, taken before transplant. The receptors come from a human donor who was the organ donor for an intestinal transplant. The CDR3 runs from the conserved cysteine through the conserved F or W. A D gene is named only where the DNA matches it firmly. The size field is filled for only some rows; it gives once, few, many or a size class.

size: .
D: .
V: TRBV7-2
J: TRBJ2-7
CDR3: CASSLTTGHEQYF
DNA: TGTGCCAGCAGCTTAACGACAGGTCATGAGCAGTACTTC

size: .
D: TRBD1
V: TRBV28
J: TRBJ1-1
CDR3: CASSFTQGTEAFF
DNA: TGTGCCAGCAGTTTCACACAGGGGACTGAAGCTTTCTTT

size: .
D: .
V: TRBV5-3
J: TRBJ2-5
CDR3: CARSLRGEETQYF
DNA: TGTGCCAGAAGCTTGCGCGGGGAGGAGACCCAGTACTTC

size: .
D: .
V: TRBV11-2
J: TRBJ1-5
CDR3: CASSQGGNQPQHF
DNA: TGTGCCAGCAGCCAAGGGGGCAATCAGCCCCAGCATTTT

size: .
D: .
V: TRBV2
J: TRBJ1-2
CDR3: CASWGTSYGYTF
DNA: TGTGCCAGCTGGGGGACATCCTATGGCTACACCTTC

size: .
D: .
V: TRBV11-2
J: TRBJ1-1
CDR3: CASSGQNTEAFF
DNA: TGTGCCAGCAGCGGACAAAACACTGAAGCTTTCTTT

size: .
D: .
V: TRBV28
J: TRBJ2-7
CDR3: CASSFLLTYEQYF
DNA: TGTGCCAGCAGTTTTTTACTAACCTACGAGCAGTACTTC

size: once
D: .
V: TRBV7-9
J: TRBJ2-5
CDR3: CASSFTGDRLGETQYF
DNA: TGTGCCAGCAGCTTTACGGGGGACCGATTGGGAGAGACCCAGTACTTC

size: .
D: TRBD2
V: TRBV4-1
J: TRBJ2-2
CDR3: CASSQDKWLAGPGELFF
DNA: TGCGCCAGCAGCCAAGATAAGTGGCTAGCGGGTCCCGGGGAGCTGTTTTTT

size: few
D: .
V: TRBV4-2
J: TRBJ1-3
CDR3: CASSPGQLDSGNTIYF
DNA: TGTGCCAGCAGTCCCGGACAGCTGGACTCTGGAAACACCATATATTTT

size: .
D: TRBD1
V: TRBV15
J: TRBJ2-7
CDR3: CATSTGTVREQYF
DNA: TGTGCCACCAGCACCGGGACAGTGAGGGAGCAGTACTTC

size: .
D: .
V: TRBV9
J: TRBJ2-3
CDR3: CASSYSGLTDTQYF
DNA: TGTGCCAGCAGTTACAGCGGACTCACAGATACGCAGTATTTT

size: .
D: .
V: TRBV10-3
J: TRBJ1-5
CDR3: CAIRQDSYNQPQHF
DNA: TGTGCCATCAGGCAGGACAGTTACAATCAGCCCCAGCATTTT

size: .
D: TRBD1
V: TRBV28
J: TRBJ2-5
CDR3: CASTPSRTGGETQYF
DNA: TGTGCCAGCACACCCTCGAGAACAGGGGGAGAGACCCAGTACTTC

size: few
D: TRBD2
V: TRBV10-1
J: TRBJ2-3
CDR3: CASSEVTGLAATDTQYF
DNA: TGCGCCAGCAGTGAAGTTACGGGACTAGCGGCCACAGATACGCAGTATTTT

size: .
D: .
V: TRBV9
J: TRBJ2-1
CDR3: CASSVGPLGQNEQFF
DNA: TGTGCCAGCAGCGTAGGCCCCCTGGGGCAGAATGAGCAGTTCTTC

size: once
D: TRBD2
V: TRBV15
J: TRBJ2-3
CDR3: CATSPRGGKRDTQYF
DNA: TGTGCCACCAGCCCCCGGGGGGGCAAGCGAGATACGCAGTATTTT

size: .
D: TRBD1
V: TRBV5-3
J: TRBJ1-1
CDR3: CARSLVLYRGPPPTEAFF
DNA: TGTGCCAGAAGCTTGGTACTTTACAGGGGGCCCCCACCCACTGAAGCTTTCTTT

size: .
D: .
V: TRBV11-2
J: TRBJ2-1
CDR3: CASSSVKGGSSYNEQFF
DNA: TGTGCCAGCAGCTCCGTCAAGGGGGGGAGCTCCTACAATGAGCAGTTCTTC

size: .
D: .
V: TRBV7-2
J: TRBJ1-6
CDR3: CASSLAEYSPLHF
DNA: TGTGCCAGCAGCTTAGCGGAGTATTCACCCCTCCACTTT

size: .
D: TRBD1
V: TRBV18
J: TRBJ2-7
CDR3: CASSPPGQGYGQYF
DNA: TGTGCCAGCTCACCGCCGGGACAGGGATACGGGCAGTACTTC

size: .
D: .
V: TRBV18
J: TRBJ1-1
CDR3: CASSPGQTKRRGEAFF
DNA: TGTGCCAGCTCACCAGGCCAGACGAAGAGGAGGGGTGAAGCTTTCTTT

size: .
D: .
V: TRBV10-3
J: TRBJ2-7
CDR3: CATHQELTAYEQYF
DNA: TGTGCCACCCATCAAGAACTGACAGCCTACGAGCAGTACTTC

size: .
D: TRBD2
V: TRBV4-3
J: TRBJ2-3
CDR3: CASSPILSGRTSGRNTDTQYF
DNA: TGCGCCAGCAGCCCAATATTATCCGGGAGGACTAGCGGGAGGAACACAGATACGCAGTATTTT

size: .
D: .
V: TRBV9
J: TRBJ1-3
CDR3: CASSDTRLGEAGNTIYF
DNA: TGTGCCAGCAGCGATACTCGATTAGGGGAAGCTGGAAACACCATATATTTT

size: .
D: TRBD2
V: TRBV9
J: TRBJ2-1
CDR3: CASSVGRLAGQTYNEQFF
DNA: TGTGCCAGCAGCGTAGGAAGACTAGCGGGACAAACGTACAATGAGCAGTTCTTC

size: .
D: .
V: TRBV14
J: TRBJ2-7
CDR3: CASSQESPRGYEQYF
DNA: TGTGCCAGCAGCCAAGAATCACCCCGGGGCTACGAGCAGTACTTC

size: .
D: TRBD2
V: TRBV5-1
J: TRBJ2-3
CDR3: CASSLSGTSRASTDTQYF
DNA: TGCGCCAGCAGCTTGTCCGGGACTAGTAGGGCTAGCACAGATACGCAGTATTTT

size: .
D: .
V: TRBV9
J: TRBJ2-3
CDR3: CASSVGARNTDTQYF
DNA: TGTGCCAGCAGCGTAGGGGCGCGCAACACAGATACGCAGTATTTT

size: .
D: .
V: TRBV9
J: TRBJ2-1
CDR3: CASSVPGVGGSYNEQFF
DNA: TGTGCCAGCAGCGTCCCAGGAGTCGGCGGGTCCTACAATGAGCAGTTCTTC

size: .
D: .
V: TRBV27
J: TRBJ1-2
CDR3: CASSLGAGEEEGYTF
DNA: TGTGCCAGCAGTTTGGGCGCAGGGGAAGAGGAGGGCTACACCTTC

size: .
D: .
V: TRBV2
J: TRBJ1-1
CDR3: CASSADSLIMNTEAFF
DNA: TGTGCCAGCAGTGCCGACAGTCTCATTATGAACACTGAAGCTTTCTTT

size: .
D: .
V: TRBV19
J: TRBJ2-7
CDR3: CASSISGTPPYEQYF
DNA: TGTGCCAGTAGTATTTCGGGGACTCCCCCCTACGAGCAGTACTTC

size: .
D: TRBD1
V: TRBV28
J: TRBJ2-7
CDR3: CASSFGWYRGPIYEQYF
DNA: TGTGCCAGCAGTTTCGGCTGGTACAGGGGTCCGATCTACGAGCAGTACTTC

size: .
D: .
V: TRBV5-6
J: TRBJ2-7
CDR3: CASSVRRVWSYEQYF
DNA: TGTGCCAGCAGCGTCCGGAGGGTTTGGTCCTACGAGCAGTACTTC

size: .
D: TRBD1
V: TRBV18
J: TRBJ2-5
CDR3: CASSANPGDRDGETQYF
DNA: TGTGCCAGCTCAGCAAACCCCGGGGACAGGGACGGAGAGACCCAGTACTTC

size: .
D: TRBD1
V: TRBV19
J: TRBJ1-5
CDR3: CASSIVSQGNQPQHF
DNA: TGTGCCAGTAGTATAGTCTCACAGGGGAATCAGCCCCAGCATTTT

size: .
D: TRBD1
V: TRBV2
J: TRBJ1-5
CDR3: CASREPGQGNQPQHF
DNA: TGTGCCAGCAGGGAACCGGGACAGGGCAATCAGCCCCAGCATTTT

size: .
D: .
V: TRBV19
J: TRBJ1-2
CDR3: CASNPQQGSNYGYTF
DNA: TGTGCCAGTAACCCCCAGCAGGGTTCCAACTATGGCTACACCTTC

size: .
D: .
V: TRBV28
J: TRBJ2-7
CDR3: CASRERESQYF
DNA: TGTGCCAGCAGGGAAAGGGAGTCGCAGTACTTC

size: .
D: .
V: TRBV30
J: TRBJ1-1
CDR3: CAWSVGGRAEAFF
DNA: TGTGCCTGGAGTGTAGGGGGAAGGGCTGAAGCTTTCTTT

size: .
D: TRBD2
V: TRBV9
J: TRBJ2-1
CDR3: CASSDFGRAVNEQFF
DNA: TGTGCCAGCAGCGATTTCGGGAGGGCCGTTAATGAGCAGTTCTTC

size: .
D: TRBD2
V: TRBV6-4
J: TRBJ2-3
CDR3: CASSRTSGSPDTQYF
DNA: TGTGCCAGCAGTCGGACTAGCGGGAGCCCAGATACGCAGTATTTT

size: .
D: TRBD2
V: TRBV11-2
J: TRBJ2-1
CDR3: CASSLDLIAGRAYNEQFF
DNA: TGTGCCAGCAGCTTAGATCTAATAGCGGGGCGCGCCTACAATGAGCAGTTCTTC

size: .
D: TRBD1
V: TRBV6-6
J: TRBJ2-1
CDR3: CATTGQGKYNEQFF
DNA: TGTGCCACCACCGGACAGGGGAAATACAATGAGCAGTTCTTC

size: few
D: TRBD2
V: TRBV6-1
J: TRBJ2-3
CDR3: CASSEVVGSSGRPSDTQYF
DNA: TGTGCCAGCAGTGAGGTAGTAGGTTCTAGCGGGAGACCCTCGGATACGCAGTATTTT

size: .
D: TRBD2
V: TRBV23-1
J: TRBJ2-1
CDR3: CASSHVLAGGGWDEQFF
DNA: TGCGCCAGCAGTCATGTACTAGCGGGAGGGGGCTGGGATGAGCAGTTCTTC

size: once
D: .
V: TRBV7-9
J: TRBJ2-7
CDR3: CASSTSPGGLTYEQYF
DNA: TGTGCCAGCAGCACCTCACCCGGCGGGCTTACCTACGAGCAGTACTTC

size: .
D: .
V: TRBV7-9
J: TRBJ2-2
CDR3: CASSLAQNTGELFF
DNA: TGTGCCAGCAGCTTAGCTCAGAACACCGGGGAGCTGTTTTTT

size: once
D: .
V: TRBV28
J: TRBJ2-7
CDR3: CASSPYSYEQYF
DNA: TGTGCCAGCAGTCCCTACTCCTACGAGCAGTACTTC

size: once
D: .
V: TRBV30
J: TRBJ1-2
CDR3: CAWSVTARSYGYTF
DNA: TGTGCCTGGAGTGTCACGGCCAGGTCCTATGGCTACACCTTC

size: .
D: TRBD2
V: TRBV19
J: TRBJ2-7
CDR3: CASSNSGLAGGLWDEQYF
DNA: TGTGCCAGTAGTAATTCGGGACTAGCGGGAGGTTTATGGGACGAGCAGTACTTC

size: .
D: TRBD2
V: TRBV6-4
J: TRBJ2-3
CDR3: CASSEGLAGDTQYF
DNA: TGTGCCAGCAGTGAGGGACTAGCGGGAGATACGCAGTATTTT

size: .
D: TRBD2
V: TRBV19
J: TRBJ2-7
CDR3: CASSPSGSYEQYF
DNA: TGTGCCAGTAGTCCTAGCGGGAGCTACGAGCAGTACTTC

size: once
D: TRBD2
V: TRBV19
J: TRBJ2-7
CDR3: CASSIGGLAGLTEQYF
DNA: TGTGCCAGTAGTATAGGAGGCCTAGCGGGGCTAACCGAGCAGTACTTC